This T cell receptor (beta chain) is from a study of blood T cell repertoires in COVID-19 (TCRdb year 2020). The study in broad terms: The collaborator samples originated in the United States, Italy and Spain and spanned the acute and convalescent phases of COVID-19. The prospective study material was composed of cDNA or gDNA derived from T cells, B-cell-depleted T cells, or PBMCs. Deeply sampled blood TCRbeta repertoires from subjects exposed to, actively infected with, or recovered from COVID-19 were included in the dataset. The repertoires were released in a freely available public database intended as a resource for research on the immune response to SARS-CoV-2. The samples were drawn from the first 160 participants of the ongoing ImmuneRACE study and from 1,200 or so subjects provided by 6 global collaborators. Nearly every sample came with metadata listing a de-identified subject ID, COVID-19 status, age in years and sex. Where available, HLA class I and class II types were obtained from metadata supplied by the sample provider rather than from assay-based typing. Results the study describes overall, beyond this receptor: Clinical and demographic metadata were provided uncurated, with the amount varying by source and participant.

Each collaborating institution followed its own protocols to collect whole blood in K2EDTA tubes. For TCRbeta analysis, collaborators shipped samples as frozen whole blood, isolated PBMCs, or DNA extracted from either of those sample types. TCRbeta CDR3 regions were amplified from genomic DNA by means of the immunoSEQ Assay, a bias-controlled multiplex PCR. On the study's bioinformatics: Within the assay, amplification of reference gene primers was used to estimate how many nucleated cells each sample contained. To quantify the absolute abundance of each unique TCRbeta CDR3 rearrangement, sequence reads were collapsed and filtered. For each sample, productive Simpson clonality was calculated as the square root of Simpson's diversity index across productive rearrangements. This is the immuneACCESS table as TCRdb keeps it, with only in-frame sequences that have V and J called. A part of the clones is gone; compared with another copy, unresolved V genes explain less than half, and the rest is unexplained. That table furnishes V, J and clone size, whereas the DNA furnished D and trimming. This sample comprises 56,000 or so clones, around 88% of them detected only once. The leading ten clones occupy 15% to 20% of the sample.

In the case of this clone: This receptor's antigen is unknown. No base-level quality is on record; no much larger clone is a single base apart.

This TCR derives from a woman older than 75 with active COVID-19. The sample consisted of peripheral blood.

The CDR3 has the sequence CASRNRGGAYEQYF. The sequenced DNA: TGTGCCAGCAGGAACAGGGGAGGTGCCTACGAGCAGTACTTC. Recombination joined TRBV6-5 with TRBJ2-7, and possibly TRBD1, on 7 matching bases. The CDR3 runs 14 residues from the cysteine to the phenylalanine. CDR3 DNA only is kept here, 42 bases in frame from base 1. CDR1 and CDR2 (MNHEY, SVGAGI) derive from the germline V gene. Relative to germline, V is 6 bases shorter and J is 2 bases shorter, with 14 bases between their ends.